This is a list of T cell receptor beta chains from one sample in a study of CD8+ T cells in alopecia areata. The assay was immunoSEQ multiplex PCR, and TCRdb's table has in-frame clones only and misses some. The profile shows 120,000 to 150,000 clones, 85% to 90% of them singletons. The sample in question was CD8+ T cells sorted from blood, obtained at week 4, from a patient treated with tofacitinib. The receptors were sampled from a human donor with alopecia areata. CDR3s include the opening cysteine and the closing phenylalanine or tryptophan. A D gene is named only where the DNA matches it firmly. Part of the rows lack a size; the others show once, few, many or a class for expanded clones.

J gene: TRBJ1-1
D gene: -
clone size: -
V gene: TRBV14
CDR3 DNA: TGTGCCAGCAGCCAAGGCCTTGATGCTAACACTGAAGCTTTCTTT
CDR3 protein: CASSQGLDANTEAFF

J gene: TRBJ2-7
D gene: TRBD1
clone size: -
V gene: TRBV18
CDR3 DNA: TGTGCCAGCGGAGGACAGGGGCTGGTGAGCGGAGCACCCTACGAGCAGTACTTC
CDR3 protein: CASGGQGLVSGAPYEQYF

J gene: TRBJ2-5
D gene: TRBD2
clone size: -
V gene: TRBV5-1
CDR3 DNA: TGCGCCAGCAGCCTACCGGGACTAGCGGGGCGGGAGACCCAGTACTTC
CDR3 protein: CASSLPGLAGRETQYF

J gene: TRBJ1-2
D gene: -
clone size: -
V gene: TRBV15
CDR3 DNA: TGTGCCACACGCGTGGAACAGAACTATGGCTACACCTTC
CDR3 protein: CATRVEQNYGYTF

J gene: TRBJ1-4
D gene: TRBD1
clone size: once
V gene: TRBV30
CDR3 DNA: TGTGCCTGGAGTGGGATGGGACAGGGGTGGATGGATAGTGAAAAACTGTTTTTT
CDR3 protein: CAWSGMGQGWMDSEKLFF

J gene: TRBJ2-5
D gene: TRBD2
clone size: -
V gene: TRBV11-2
CDR3 DNA: TGTGCCAGCAGCTTGGGGCAGGGAATAGCGGGAGTAAGTTGGGAGACCCAGTACTTC
CDR3 protein: CASSLGQGIAGVSWETQYF

J gene: TRBJ1-1
D gene: -
clone size: -
V gene: TRBV6-6
CDR3 DNA: TGTGCCAGCAGTAATCCAATTCAGGGTCACACTGAAGCTTTCTTT
CDR3 protein: CASSNPIQGHTEAFF

J gene: TRBJ2-7
D gene: -
clone size: -
V gene: TRBV5-4
CDR3 DNA: TGTGCCAGCAGTGGGGGAACGGGCGAGCAGTACTTC
CDR3 protein: CASSGGTGEQYF

J gene: TRBJ2-1
D gene: -
clone size: few
V gene: TRBV27
CDR3 DNA: TGTGCCAGCAGTTTCCAGGGGAAGAGTCACAATGAGCAGTTCTTC
CDR3 protein: CASSFQGKSHNEQFF

J gene: TRBJ2-7
D gene: -
clone size: once
V gene: TRBV29-1
CDR3 DNA: TGCAGCGTTGAAGGGCTAGACTCCTACGAGCAGTACTTC
CDR3 protein: CSVEGLDSYEQYF

J gene: TRBJ2-1
D gene: -
clone size: -
V gene: TRBV4-1
CDR3 DNA: TGCGCCAGCAGCCAAATTCAGAGCTCCTACAATGAGCAGTTCTTC
CDR3 protein: CASSQIQSSYNEQFF

J gene: TRBJ2-7
D gene: TRBD2
clone size: few
V gene: TRBV29-1
CDR3 DNA: TGCAGCGTAGGCGGGACTACCTCCTACGAGCAGTACTTC
CDR3 protein: CSVGGTTSYEQYF

J gene: TRBJ2-5
D gene: TRBD1
clone size: -
V gene: TRBV28
CDR3 DNA: TGTGCCAGCAGTTTAGTCGGACAGGGATGTGACTTC
CDR3 protein: CASSLVGQGCDF

J gene: TRBJ2-7
D gene: TRBD1
clone size: -
V gene: TRBV4-2
CDR3 DNA: TGTGCCAGCAGCCAAACAGGGGAAGAGCAGTACTTC
CDR3 protein: CASSQTGEEQYF

J gene: TRBJ2-6
D gene: -
clone size: -
V gene: TRBV27
CDR3 DNA: TGTGCCAGCAGTTTGGGCGCTGGGGCCAACGTCCTGACTTTC
CDR3 protein: CASSLGAGANVLTF

J gene: TRBJ1-2
D gene: -
clone size: -
V gene: TRBV30
CDR3 DNA: TGTGCCTGGAGTGTGCACGGGGCGACATATGGCTACACCTTC
CDR3 protein: CAWSVHGATYGYTF

J gene: TRBJ2-1
D gene: -
clone size: -
V gene: TRBV9
CDR3 DNA: TGTGCCAGCAGCGTAGGGCGTATACCGGGACCCGGAGCCTACAATGAGCAGTTCTTC
CDR3 protein: CASSVGRIPGPGAYNEQFF

J gene: TRBJ1-1
D gene: -
clone size: -
V gene: TRBV11-1
CDR3 DNA: TGTGCCAGCAGCTCACACACGCAGGGCCAAGCTGAAGCTTTCTTT
CDR3 protein: CASSSHTQGQAEAFF

J gene: TRBJ2-1
D gene: -
clone size: -
V gene: TRBV7-6
CDR3 DNA: TGTGCCAGCAGCTTAGCGCGGACCGTTGAGCAGTTCTTC
CDR3 protein: CASSLARTVEQFF

J gene: TRBJ2-7
D gene: TRBD1
clone size: -
V gene: TRBV7-9
CDR3 DNA: TGTGCCAGCAGCCCAGGGGGCGCTGAGCAGTACTTC
CDR3 protein: CASSPGGAEQYF

J gene: TRBJ2-1
D gene: -
clone size: -
V gene: TRBV7-9
CDR3 DNA: TGTGCCAGCAGCCCCGTCCCAGCCGATGAGCAGTTCTTC
CDR3 protein: CASSPVPADEQFF

J gene: TRBJ1-1
D gene: TRBD1
clone size: -
V gene: TRBV13
CDR3 DNA: TGTGCCAGCAGCTCCGGGACAGAACCCGAAGCTTTCTTT
CDR3 protein: CASSSGTEPEAFF

J gene: TRBJ1-5
D gene: TRBD1
clone size: -
V gene: TRBV5-7
CDR3 DNA: TGTGCCAGCAGCCCACGGCGGGGACAGCTCTCCGGTCAGCCCCAGCATTTT
CDR3 protein: CASSPRRGQLSGQPQHF

J gene: TRBJ2-7
D gene: -
clone size: -
V gene: TRBV30
CDR3 DNA: TGTGCCTACCATGACAAAACCTACGAGCAGTACTTC
CDR3 protein: CAYHDKTYEQYF

J gene: TRBJ2-7
D gene: -
clone size: -
V gene: TRBV7-9
CDR3 DNA: TGTGCCAGCAGCTTAGATCTCAAGCGCTACGAGCAGTACTTC
CDR3 protein: CASSLDLKRYEQYF

J gene: TRBJ2-1
D gene: -
clone size: -
V gene: TRBV7-9
CDR3 DNA: TGTGCCAGCAGCTTAGACGAGGGATCCTACAATGAGCAGTTCTTC
CDR3 protein: CASSLDEGSYNEQFF

J gene: TRBJ2-7
D gene: -
clone size: -
V gene: TRBV5-1
CDR3 DNA: TGCGCCAGCAGCTTGAGGGCGGGGAGCTCCTACGAGCAGTACTTC
CDR3 protein: CASSLRAGSSYEQYF

J gene: TRBJ2-7
D gene: TRBD1
clone size: -
V gene: TRBV5-1
CDR3 DNA: TGCGCCAGCAGCGTAGGGACAGGGATCTACGAGCAGTACTTC
CDR3 protein: CASSVGTGIYEQYF